This T cell receptor (beta chain) was identified in a study of shared clonotypes between healthy human individuals. This CDR3 comprises 12 residues. CDR1 GTSNPN and CDR2 SVGIG come from the germline V gene (reference sequence). V dropped 5 bases and J dropped 9 bases, with 14 bases sitting between them. Sequencing was performed with immunoSEQ multiplex PCR; in TCRdb, only in-frame clones are kept and a portion is missing. The profile shows 2 million to 2.5 million clones, around 95% of them singletons. Sequenced: naive CD4+ T cells sorted from blood. The subset here: CD45RA+ positively selected. This receptor was identified in a man aged 18 to 35 in good health. The chain employs TRBV30 and TRBJ1-3; D ambiguous. CDR3 amino acids: CAWGGPVGTIYF. As DNA, the CDR3 is TGTGCCTGGGGCGGGCCCGTCGGCACCATATATTTT.